This TCR beta chain was profiled in a study of blood T cell repertoires in COVID-19. Turning to the study itself: The study drew acute and convalescent COVID-19 samples from the United States, Italy and Spain. PBMCs, B-cell-depleted T cells, or T cells were the source of the cDNA or gDNA that made up the material.

As processed by the authors: Reference gene primer amplification gave nucleated cell count estimates. TCRdb's copy holds only in-frame clones and misses some; the assay was immunoSEQ multiplex PCR. From that table come the V and J calls and clone size; the DNA was used to work out D and trimming. In the table there are approximately 210,000 clones, around 81% of which are singletons. Individuals drawn from some 25 US areas were roughly 18 to 95 years old. V was trimmed by 2 bases and J by 5 bases, leaving 10 bases between them. The CDR3 is 13 amino acids. Germline V gene sequence: CDR1 SGHKS, CDR2 YYEKEE (reference sequence).

The source material was PBMCs or T cells enriched from blood (not recorded which). V is TRBV5-5 and J is TRBJ2-5, with a possible D match to TRBD2 (5 bases). This receptor was obtained from a woman between 45 and 60 years old with acute COVID-19. The CDR3 loop is CASSFLARETQYF. As DNA, the CDR3 is TGTGCCAGCAGCTTTTTAGCGAGGGAGACCCAGTACTTC.